Shown below are 2 T cell receptor beta chains from a single sample sequenced in a study of blood T cell repertoires in COVID-19. This table comes from immunoSEQ multiplex PCR, and its TCRdb copy is limited to in-frame clones, with some not included. The data hold around 84,000 clones, with around 86% observed a single time. The sequencing sample was made of peripheral blood. These receptors were collected from a man of 80 years or more with active or convalescent COVID-19.

The chain links TRBV6-2 or TRBV6-3 to TRBJ1-1; 10 bases are a match to TRBD1. Trimming took 6 bases from V and 0 from J; bases not matched to a gene: 10. The germline V gene encodes CDR1 MNHEY and CDR2 SVGEGT. The CDR3 runs 17 residues. The CDR3 sequence: CASSSGTGDFMNTEAFF. In DNA form, the CDR3 reads TGTGCCAGCAGCTCCGGGACAGGGGACTTCATGAACACTGAAGCTTTCTTT.

The V call is TRBV7-9, the J call TRBJ2-2, with 14 positions matching TRBD2. This CDR3 is built from 18 residues. J was trimmed by 6 bases and V by 4 bases; bases with no gene match: 10. CDR1 and CDR2 (germline): SEHNR, FQNEAQ (reference sequence). The CDR3 nucleotides are TGTGCCAGCAGCTCGATGAAGACTAGCGGGGGGGCAGCCGGGGAGCTGTTTTTT. It encodes CASSSMKTSGGAAGELFF.